Listed here are 30 T cell receptor beta chains from one sample, sequenced in a study of CXCR3-negative and CXCR3-positive naive CD8 T cells. cDNA libraries for TRB were generated by 5' RACE incorporating UMI labels. TCRdb reprocessed the 5' RACE reads and reports one entry per CDR3 protein, with no DNA. This sample contains some 130,000 distinct CDR3 sequences. Sequencing was performed on naive CXCR3- CD8+ T cells from blood. Subset in this sample: CD45RO-CCR7+CD27+CD95- naive CD8+ T cells lacking CXCR3 (TNR3-). Source of these receptors: a human donor in good health. Some clones in this sample may be carry-over from other donors' samples.

The V and J genes are TRBV28 and TRBJ2-7; TCRdb's D call of TRBD1 is untestable without DNA. The length of the CDR3 is 15 residues. Germline CDR1 and CDR2: MDHEN and SYDVKM. CDR3: CASIDAGGFSYEQYF.

J is TRBJ2-7 and V is TRBV29-1. Germline V CDR1 and CDR2: SQVTM, ANQGSEA. The CDR3 totals 12 residues. CDR3 in amino acids: CSVVFGSREEYF.

The J gene is TRBJ2-3, the V gene TRBV5-1; the TCRdb D gene call, TRBD2, has no DNA to confirm it. The CDR3 sequence is 17 residues long. Germline V CDR1 and CDR2: SGHRS, YFSETQ. The CDR3 loop reads CASSLILRGDFTDTQYF.

The chain joins TRBV28 to TRBJ2-1; the D call from TCRdb, TRBD2, cannot be confirmed without DNA. CDR3 length: 17 amino acids. From germline, CDR1 is MDHEN and CDR2 SYDVKM. CDR3: CASSLSLAPSSYNEQFF.

This rearrangement joins TRBV29-1 to TRBJ2-4; with no DNA, the TCRdb D assignment of TRBD2 cannot be verified. Germline-derived CDR1 and CDR2 are SQVTM and ANQGSEA. The CDR3 is 14 residues long. The CDR3: CSVETSGSKNIQYF.

The gene calls are TRBV5-1 and TRBJ2-7; TCRdb outputs TRBD1, but without DNA this stays unchecked. The CDR3 sequence is 15 residues long. Germline V gene sequence: CDR1 SGHRS, CDR2 YFSETQ. The CDR3 loop is CASRSDRGPFYEQYF.

The V gene is TRBV28, the J gene TRBJ2-1; TCRdb's D gene call, TRBD1, goes unchecked for lack of DNA. Germline V gene lookup returns CDR1 MDHEN and CDR2 SYDVKM. This CDR3 has 17 residues. CDR3 residues: CASSLGPGQGDNNEQFF.

This chain connects TRBV5-5 to TRBJ1-6. CDR1 is SGHKS, CDR2 YYEKEE, per germline (reference sequence). The CDR3 loop spans 16 amino acids. The chain's CDR3 is CASSLDRSSYNSPLHF.

The chain employs TRBV15 and TRBJ1-5; TCRdb picks TRBD1, but there is no DNA to check that call. This CDR3 comprises 14 residues. Germline assignment: CDR1 LNHNV and CDR2 YYDKDF (reference sequence). The CDR3 is CATKRAYSNQPQHF.

The rearrangement joins TRBV14 to TRBJ2-1; absent DNA, TCRdb's TRBD1 call cannot be checked. CDR3 size: 12 residues. Germline V gene lookup returns CDR1 SGHDN and CDR2 FVKESK. This chain's CDR3 is CASSHHRREQFF.

The genes are TRBV3-1 and TRBJ2-7; checking the TCRdb D call of TRBD1 is not possible without DNA. Germline V gene data show CDR1 as LGHDT and CDR2 as YNNKEL (reference sequence). The CDR3 consists of 15 residues. Here the CDR3 reads CASSLPDRGLYEQYF.

This chain uses TRBV2 with TRBJ1-2. There are 13 residues in the CDR3. Germline CDR1 SNHLY, CDR2 FYNNEI. The CDR3 region is CASSDPANYGYTF.

The rearrangement uses TRBV5-6 and TRBJ2-1. The germline V gene encodes CDR1 SGHDT and CDR2 YYEEEE. The CDR3 consists of 14 residues. The CDR3 loop reads CASSLGTGYNEQFF.

V and J are TRBV6-2 or TRBV6-3 and TRBJ2-1; TCRdb proposes TRBD2, but this gene call is untestable without DNA. The CDR3 consists of 15 residues. CDR1 MNHEY and CDR2 SVGEGT come from the germline V gene. The CDR3 region is CASSSPPGLAGGKFF.

The V gene is TRBV5-1, the J gene TRBJ1-4; TCRdb indicates TRBD1, and absent DNA this call remains unverified. The CDR3 runs 14 residues. CDR1 and CDR2 (germline): SGHRS, YFSETQ. The CDR3 protein is CASSETGGNEKLFF.

V and J are TRBV4-1 and TRBJ1-2. The CDR3 is 16 amino acids. CDR1 MGHRA and CDR2 YSYEKL come from the germline V gene. The CDR3 protein is CASSQDYRGVEGGYTF.

This chain connects TRBV28 to TRBJ2-5. CDR1 and CDR2 from the germline V gene are MDHEN and SYDVKM. The CDR3 contains 14 residues. CDR3 amino acids: CASSSMGSQETQYF.

V usage is TRBV13 and J usage is TRBJ2-7; no DNA is available, so the TRBD2 call from TCRdb remains unchecked. CDR1 PRHDT and CDR2 FYEKMQ come from the germline V gene (reference sequence). CDR3 length: 15 residues. The CDR3 here is CASSLGASGPYEQYF.

The chain links TRBV5-4 to TRBJ2-7; TCRdb proposes TRBD2, but this gene call is untestable without DNA. Germline V gene sequence: CDR1 SGHNT, CDR2 YYREEE (reference sequence). This CDR3 comprises 13 residues. The chain's CDR3 is CASSWDGPTEQYF.

The chain employs TRBV5-1 and TRBJ1-2. Germline CDR1 is SGHRS and CDR2 is YFSETQ. The CDR3 spans 18 residues. The CDR3 spells CASSLEASSERGGYGYTF. Complete variable domain (other parts from reference TRBV5-1 and TRBJ1-2): KAGVTQTPRYLIKTRGQQVTLSCSPISGHRSVSWYQQTPGQGLQFLFEYFSETQRNKGNFPGRFSGRQFSNSRSEMNVSTLELGDSALYLCASSLEASSERGGYGYTFGSGTRLTVV.

This rearrangement joins TRBV3-1 to TRBJ2-5. CDR3 length equals 15 residues. The germline V gene has CDR1 LGHDT and CDR2 YNNKEL (reference sequence). The CDR3 loop is CASSPGLLGQETQYF.

V gene TRBV28 combines with J gene TRBJ2-1. The CDR3 runs to 14 residues. CDR1 and CDR2 (germline): MDHEN, SYDVKM. Here the CDR3 reads CASTQNGAYNEQFF. The full variable domain, with the rest looked up from reference TRBV28 and TRBJ2-1, is DVKVTQSSRYLVKRTGEKVFLECVQDMDHENMFWYRQDPGLGLRLIYFSYDVKMKEKGDIPEGYSVSREKKERFSLILESASTNQTSMYLCASTQNGAYNEQFFGPGTRLTVL.

The chain has TRBV2 and TRBJ2-7. From germline, CDR1 is SNHLY and CDR2 FYNNEI. CDR3 length: 14 residues. The CDR3 loop is CASSGQLRPYEQYF.

The rearrangement joins TRBV5-5 to TRBJ2-2; without DNA, the TCRdb call of TRBD1 cannot be checked. Germline V gene sequence: CDR1 SGHKS, CDR2 YYEKEE (reference sequence). CDR3 length: 13 residues. This CDR3 reads CASSVDRAGELFF.

The chain combines TRBV19 with TRBJ1-2; TCRdb indicates TRBD1, and absent DNA this call remains unverified. This CDR3 contains 14 residues. The germline V gene encodes CDR1 LNHDA and CDR2 SQIVND (reference sequence). CDR3 region: CASTLGQGLYGYTF.

CDR3 in amino acids: CSARDNRQGSNAQYF. The chain recombines TRBV20-1 with TRBJ2-7; as DNA is missing, the TRBD1 call by TCRdb cannot be tested. The V gene's germline CDR1 is DFQATT and CDR2 SNEGSKA (reference sequence). CDR3 length: 15 amino acids.

This chain uses TRBV20-1 with TRBJ2-1; no DNA is available, so the TRBD1 call from TCRdb remains unchecked. CDR3 size: 13 residues. CDR1 is DFQATT and CDR2 is SNEGSKA in the germline V gene (reference sequence). The CDR3 sequence: CSASSGSYNEQFF.

This chain connects TRBV10-3 to TRBJ2-3; TCRdb's D call, TRBD2, is unchecked because there is no DNA. CDR3 length: 17 residues. CDR1 is ENHRY and CDR2 is SYGVKD in the germline V gene. CDR3: CAISELAVRPHTDTQYF.

The chain links TRBV9 to TRBJ2-3; absent DNA, TCRdb's TRBD2 call cannot be checked. Germline V CDR1 and CDR2: SGDLS, YYNGEE. The CDR3 has 15 residues. This chain's CDR3 is CASSDPSGEGDTQYF.

The gene calls are TRBV7-2 and TRBJ2-5; there is no DNA to check the TCRdb D call of TRBD1. Germline CDR1 is SGHTA and CDR2 is FQGNSA. The CDR3 spans 15 residues. CDR3 residues: CASSSGTGRKETQYF.